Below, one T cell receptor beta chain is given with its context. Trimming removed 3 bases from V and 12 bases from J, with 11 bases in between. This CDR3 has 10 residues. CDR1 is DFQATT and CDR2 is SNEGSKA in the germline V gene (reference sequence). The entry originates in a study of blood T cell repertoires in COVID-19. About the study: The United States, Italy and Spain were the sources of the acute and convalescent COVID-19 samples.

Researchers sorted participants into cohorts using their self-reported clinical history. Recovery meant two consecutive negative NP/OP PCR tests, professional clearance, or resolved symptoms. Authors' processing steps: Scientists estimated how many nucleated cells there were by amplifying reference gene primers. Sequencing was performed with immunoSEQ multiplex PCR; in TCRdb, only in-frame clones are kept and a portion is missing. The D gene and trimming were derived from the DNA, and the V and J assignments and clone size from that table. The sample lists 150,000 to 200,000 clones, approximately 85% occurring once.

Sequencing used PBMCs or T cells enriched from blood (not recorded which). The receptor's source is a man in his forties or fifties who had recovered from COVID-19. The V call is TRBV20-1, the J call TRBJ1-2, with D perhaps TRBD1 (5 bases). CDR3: CSASGAEDTF. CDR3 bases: TGCAGTGCTAGTGGGGCAGAAGACACCTTC.